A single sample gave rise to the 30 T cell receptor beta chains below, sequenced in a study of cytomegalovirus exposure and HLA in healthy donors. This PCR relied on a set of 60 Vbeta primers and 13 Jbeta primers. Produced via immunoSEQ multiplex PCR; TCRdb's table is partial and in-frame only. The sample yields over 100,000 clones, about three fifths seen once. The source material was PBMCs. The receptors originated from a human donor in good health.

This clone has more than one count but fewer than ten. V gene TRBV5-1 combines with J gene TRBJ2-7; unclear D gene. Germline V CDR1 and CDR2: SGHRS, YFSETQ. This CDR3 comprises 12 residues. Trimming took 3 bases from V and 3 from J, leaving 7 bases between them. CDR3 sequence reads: CASSSPSYEQYF. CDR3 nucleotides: TGCGCCAGCAGCTCCCCCAGCTACGAGCAGTACTTC.

CDR3 DNA: TGTGCCAGCAGCTACGGCGGCGGTAGCTCCTACGAGCAGTACTTC. Protein product: CASSYGGGSSYEQYF. The chain combines TRBV7-8 with TRBJ2-5; D uncertain. The DNA end favors TRBJ2-7, so the J call may be wrong. This CDR3 comprises 15 residues. In germline, CDR1 is SGHVS, CDR2 FQNEAQ.

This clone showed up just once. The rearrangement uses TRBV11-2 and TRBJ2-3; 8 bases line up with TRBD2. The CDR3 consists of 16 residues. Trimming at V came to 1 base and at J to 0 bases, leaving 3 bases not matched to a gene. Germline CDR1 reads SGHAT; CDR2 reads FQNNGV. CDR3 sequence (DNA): TGTGCCAGCAGCTTAGGATTAGCGGGGAGCACAGATACGCAGTATTTT. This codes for CASSLGLAGSTDTQYF.

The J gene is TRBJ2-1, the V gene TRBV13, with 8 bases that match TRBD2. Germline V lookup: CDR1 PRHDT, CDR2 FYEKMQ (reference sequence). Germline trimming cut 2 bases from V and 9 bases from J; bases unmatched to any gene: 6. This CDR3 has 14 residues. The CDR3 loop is CASSLTSGWREQFF. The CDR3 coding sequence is TGTGCCAGCAGCTTAACTAGCGGATGGCGTGAGCAGTTCTTC.

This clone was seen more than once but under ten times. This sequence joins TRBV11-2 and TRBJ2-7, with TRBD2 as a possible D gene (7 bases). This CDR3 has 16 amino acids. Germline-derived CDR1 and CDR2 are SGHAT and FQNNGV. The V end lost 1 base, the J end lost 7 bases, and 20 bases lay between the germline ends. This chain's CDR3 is CASSLVGGRVGGEQYF. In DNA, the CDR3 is TGTGCCAGCAGCTTAGTGGGGGGGCGCGTAGGAGGTGAGCAGTACTTC.

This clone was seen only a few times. This CDR3 is CASSGSLGGGAWTGELFF. The CDR3 DNA reads TGCGCCAGCAGCGGATCTCTGGGGGGTGGGGCTTGGACCGGGGAGCTGTTTTTT. The chain joins TRBV4-1 to TRBJ2-2; a possible D gene is TRBD2 (6 bases). The CDR3 is 18 residues long. Trimming took off 5 bases at V and 5 bases at J, with 24 bases between the two ends. Germline assignment: CDR1 MGHRA and CDR2 YSYEKL.

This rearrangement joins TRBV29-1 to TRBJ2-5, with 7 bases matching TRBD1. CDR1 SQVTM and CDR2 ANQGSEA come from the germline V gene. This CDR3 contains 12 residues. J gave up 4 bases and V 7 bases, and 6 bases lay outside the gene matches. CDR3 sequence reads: CSALTGRETQYF. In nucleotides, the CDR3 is TGCAGCGCCTTGACAGGGAGAGAGACCCAGTACTTC.

CDR3 sequence reads: CASSPLPGPNTGELFF. The CDR3 DNA follows: TGTGCCAGCAGCCCCCTCCCAGGGCCGAACACCGGGGAGCTGTTTTTT. The chain couples TRBV7-6 to TRBJ2-2, with a weak D call TRBD1 (5 bases). V was cut by 5 bases and J by 0 bases, with 13 bases left in between. From germline, CDR1 is SGHVS and CDR2 FNYEAQ. This CDR3 contains 16 residues.

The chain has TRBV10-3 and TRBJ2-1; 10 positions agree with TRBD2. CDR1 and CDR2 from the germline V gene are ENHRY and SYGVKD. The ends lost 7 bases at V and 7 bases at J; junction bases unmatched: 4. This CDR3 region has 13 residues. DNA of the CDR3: TGTGCCATCACTAGCGGGGGACAGAATGAGCAGTTCTTC. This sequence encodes CAITSGGQNEQFF.

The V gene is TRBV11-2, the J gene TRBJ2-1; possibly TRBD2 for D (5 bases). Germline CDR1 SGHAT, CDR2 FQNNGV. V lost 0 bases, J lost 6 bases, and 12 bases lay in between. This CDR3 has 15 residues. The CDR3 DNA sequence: TGTGCCAGCAGCTTAGACGGCGGGCTCGGCAATGAGCAGTTCTTC. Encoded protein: CASSLDGGLGNEQFF.

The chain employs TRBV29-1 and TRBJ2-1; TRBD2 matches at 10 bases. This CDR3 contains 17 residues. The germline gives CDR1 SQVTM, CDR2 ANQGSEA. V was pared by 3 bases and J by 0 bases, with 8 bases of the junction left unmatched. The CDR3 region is CSVDFLSSGSSYNEQFF. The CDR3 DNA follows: TGCAGCGTTGATTTCCTGTCTAGCGGGAGCTCCTACAATGAGCAGTTCTTC.

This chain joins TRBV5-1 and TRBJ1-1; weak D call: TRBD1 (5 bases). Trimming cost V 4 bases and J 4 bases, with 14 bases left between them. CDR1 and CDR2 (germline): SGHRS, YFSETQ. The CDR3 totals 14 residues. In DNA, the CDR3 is TGCGCCAGCAGCCTTAACGCGGGGGGCACTGAAGCTTTCTTT. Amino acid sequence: CASSLNAGGTEAFF.

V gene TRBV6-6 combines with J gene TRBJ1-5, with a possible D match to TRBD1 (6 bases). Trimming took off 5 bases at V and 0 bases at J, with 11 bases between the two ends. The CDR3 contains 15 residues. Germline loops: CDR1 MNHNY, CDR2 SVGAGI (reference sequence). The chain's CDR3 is CASSLTGNSNQPQHF. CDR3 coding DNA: TGTGCCAGCAGTCTTACAGGGAATAGCAATCAGCCCCAGCATTTT.

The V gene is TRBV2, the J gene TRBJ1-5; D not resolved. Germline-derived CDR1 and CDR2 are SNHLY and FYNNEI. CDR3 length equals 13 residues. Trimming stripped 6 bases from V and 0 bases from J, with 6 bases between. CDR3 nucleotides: TGTGCCAGCAGGAGGGATAGCAATCAGCCCCAGCATTTT. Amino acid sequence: CASRRDSNQPQHF.

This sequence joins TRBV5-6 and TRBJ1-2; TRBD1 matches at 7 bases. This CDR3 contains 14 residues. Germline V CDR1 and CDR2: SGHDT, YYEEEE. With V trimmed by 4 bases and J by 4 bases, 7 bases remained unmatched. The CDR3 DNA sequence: TGTGCCAGCAGCCGGACAGGAATTACCTATGGCTACACCTTC. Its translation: CASSRTGITYGYTF.

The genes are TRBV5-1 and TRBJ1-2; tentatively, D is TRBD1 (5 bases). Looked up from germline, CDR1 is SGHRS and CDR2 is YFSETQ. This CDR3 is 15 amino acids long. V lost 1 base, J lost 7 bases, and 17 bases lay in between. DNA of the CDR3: TGCGCCAGCAGCTTGCAACCCCTCGGGGGGGGTGGCTACACCTTC. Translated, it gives CASSLQPLGGGGYTF. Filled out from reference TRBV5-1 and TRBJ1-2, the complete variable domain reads KAGVTQTPRYLIKTRGQQVTLSCSPISGHRSVSWYQQTPGQGLQFLFEYFSETQRNKGNFPGRFSGRQFSNSRSEMNVSTLELGDSALYLCASSLQPLGGGGYTFGSGTRLTVV.

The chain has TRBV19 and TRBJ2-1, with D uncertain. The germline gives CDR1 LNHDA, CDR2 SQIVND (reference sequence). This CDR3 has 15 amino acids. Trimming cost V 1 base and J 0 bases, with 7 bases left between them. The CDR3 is CASSIGRSSYNEQFF. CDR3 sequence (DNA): TGTGCCAGTAGTATAGGCCGGAGCTCCTACAATGAGCAGTTCTTC.

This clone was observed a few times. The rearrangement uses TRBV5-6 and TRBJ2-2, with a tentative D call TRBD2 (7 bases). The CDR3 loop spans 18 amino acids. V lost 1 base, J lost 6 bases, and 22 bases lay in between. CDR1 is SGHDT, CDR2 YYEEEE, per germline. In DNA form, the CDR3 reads TGTGCCAGCAGCTTGTTTTGGCCGGGGGGCAGCGGTCCCGGGGAGCTGTTTTTT. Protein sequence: CASSLFWPGGSGPGELFF.

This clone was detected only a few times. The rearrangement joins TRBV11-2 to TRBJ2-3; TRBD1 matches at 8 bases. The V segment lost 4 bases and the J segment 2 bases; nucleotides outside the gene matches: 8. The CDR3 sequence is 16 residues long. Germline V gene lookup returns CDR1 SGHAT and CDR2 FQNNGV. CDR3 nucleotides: TGTGCCAGCAGCTACCCCCCGGGACAGGACACAGATACGCAGTATTTT. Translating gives CASSYPPGQDTDTQYF.

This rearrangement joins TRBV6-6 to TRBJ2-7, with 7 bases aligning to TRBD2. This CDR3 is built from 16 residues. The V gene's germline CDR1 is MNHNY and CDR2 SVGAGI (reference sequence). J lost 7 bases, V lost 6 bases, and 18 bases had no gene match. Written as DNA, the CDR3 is TGTGCCAGCAGCCCGTTCAGCGGGATCACCCCCTGGGAGCAGTACTTC. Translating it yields CASSPFSGITPWEQYF.

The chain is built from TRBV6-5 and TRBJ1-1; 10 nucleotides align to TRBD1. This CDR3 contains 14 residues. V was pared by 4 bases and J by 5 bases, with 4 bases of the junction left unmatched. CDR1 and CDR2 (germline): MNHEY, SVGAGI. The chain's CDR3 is CASSWTGGETEAFF. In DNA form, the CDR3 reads TGTGCCAGCAGTTGGACAGGGGGGGAGACTGAAGCTTTCTTT.

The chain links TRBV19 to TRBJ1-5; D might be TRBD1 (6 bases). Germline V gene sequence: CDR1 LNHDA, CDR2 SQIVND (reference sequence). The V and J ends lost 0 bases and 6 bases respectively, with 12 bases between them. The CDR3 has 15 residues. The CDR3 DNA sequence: TGTGCCAGTAGTATAGATCTGTCAGGGGTTCAGCCCCAGCATTTT. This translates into CASSIDLSGVQPQHF.

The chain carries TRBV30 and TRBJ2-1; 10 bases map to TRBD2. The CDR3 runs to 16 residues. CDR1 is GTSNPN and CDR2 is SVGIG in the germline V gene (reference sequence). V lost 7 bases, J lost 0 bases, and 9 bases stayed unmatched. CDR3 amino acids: CALIRLAGHSYNEQFF. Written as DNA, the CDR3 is TGTGCCTTAATTCGACTAGCGGGTCACTCCTACAATGAGCAGTTCTTC.

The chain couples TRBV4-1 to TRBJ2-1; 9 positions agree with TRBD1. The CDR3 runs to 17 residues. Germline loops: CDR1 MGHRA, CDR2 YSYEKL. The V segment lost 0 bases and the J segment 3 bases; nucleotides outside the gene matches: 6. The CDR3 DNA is TGCGCCAGCAGCCAAGAAAGTGGGACAGGGAGCTACAATGAGCAGTTCTTC. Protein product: CASSQESGTGSYNEQFF.

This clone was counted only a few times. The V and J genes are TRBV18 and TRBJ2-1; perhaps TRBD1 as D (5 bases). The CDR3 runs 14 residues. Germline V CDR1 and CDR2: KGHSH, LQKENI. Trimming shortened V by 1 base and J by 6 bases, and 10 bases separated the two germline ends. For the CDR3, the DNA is TGTGCCAGCTCACCACAGGGGCAGAGCAATGAGCAGTTCTTC. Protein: CASSPQGQSNEQFF.

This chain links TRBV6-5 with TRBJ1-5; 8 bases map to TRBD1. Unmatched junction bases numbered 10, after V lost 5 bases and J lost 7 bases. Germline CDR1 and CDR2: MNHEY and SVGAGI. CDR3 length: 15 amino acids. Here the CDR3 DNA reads TGTGCCAGCAGTCCGCAGACAGGGGTCGAACAGCCCCAGCATTTT. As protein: CASSPQTGVEQPQHF.

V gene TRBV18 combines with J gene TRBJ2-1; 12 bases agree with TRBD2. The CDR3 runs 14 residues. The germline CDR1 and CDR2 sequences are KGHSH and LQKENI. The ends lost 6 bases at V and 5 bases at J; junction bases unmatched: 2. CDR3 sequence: CASSRTSGDNEQFF. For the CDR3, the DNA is TGTGCCAGCTCCCGGACTAGCGGGGACAATGAGCAGTTCTTC.

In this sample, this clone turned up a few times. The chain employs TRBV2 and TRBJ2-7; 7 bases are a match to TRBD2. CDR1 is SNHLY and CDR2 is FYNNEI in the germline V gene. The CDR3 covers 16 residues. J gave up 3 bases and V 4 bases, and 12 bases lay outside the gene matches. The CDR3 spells CASSVGSGTTSYEQYF. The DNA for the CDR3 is TGTGCCAGCAGTGTGGGGTCGGGGACTACCAGCTACGAGCAGTACTTC.

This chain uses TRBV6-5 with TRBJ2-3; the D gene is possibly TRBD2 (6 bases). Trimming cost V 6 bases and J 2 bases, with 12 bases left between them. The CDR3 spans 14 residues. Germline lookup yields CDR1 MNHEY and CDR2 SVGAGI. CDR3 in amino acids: CASSMREATDTQYF. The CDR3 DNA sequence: TGTGCCAGCAGCATGCGGGAAGCCACAGATACGCAGTATTTT.

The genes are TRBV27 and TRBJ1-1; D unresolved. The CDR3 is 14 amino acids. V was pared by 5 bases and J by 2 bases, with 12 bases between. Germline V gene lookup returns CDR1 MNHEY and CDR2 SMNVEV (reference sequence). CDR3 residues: CASSRTASNTEAFF. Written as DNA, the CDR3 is TGTGCCAGCAGTCGAACAGCCTCCAACACTGAAGCTTTCTTT.